Shown below are 13 T cell receptor beta chains from a single sample sequenced in a study of T cells in women clearing cervical HPV infection. Sequenced by immunoSEQ multiplex PCR; TCRdb stores in-frame clones only, minus some. The sample shows tens of thousands of clones, and about 6% sits with its ten largest clones. Sequencing was done on a sample of blood buffy coat. The origin of the receptors is a woman between 18 and 75 years old with a cervical HPV16 infection that either progressed to CIN3+ or cleared (not recorded which).

Note on this clone: The CDR3 end falls 3 residues outside the read, so it is completed with the germline J gene. The chain carries TRBV2 and TRBJ1-5, with TRBD1 matching 8 bases. CDR1 SNHLY and CDR2 FYNNEI come from the germline V gene. The CDR3 consists of 15 residues. V lost 8 bases to trimming and J lost 1 base; unmatched junction nucleotides: 7. The CDR3 is CASHSGTGSNQPQHF. The sequenced CDR3 bases are TGTGCCAGCCATTCCGGGACAGGAAGCAATCAGCCC.

About this clone itself: The read ends 3 residues early relative to the CDR3; the germline J gene fills the gap. The chain joins TRBV7-9 to TRBJ2-2, with TRBD2 as a possible D gene (6 bases). V lost 5 bases and J lost 4, with 14 bases in between. Germline V gives CDR1 SEHNR, CDR2 FQNEAQ (reference sequence). CDR3 length: 15 residues. CDR3 sequence: CASSPVAGSTGELFF. The CDR3 DNA, read in part, is TGTGCCAGCAGCCCAGTGGCGGGAAGCACCGGGGAG. Looking up the rest from reference TRBV7-9 and TRBJ2-2 gives the full variable domain: DTGVSQNPRHKITKRGQNVTFRCDPISEHNRLYWYRQTLGQGPEFLTYFQNEAQLEKSRLLSDRFSAERPKGSFSTLEIQRTEQGDSAMYLCASSPVAGSTGELFFGEGSRLTVL.

Turning to this clone: The CDR3 end lies 3 residues beyond the end of the read and is filled in from the germline J gene. The chain recombines TRBV19 with TRBJ2-3; tentatively, D is TRBD2 (6 bases). In germline, CDR1 is LNHDA, CDR2 SQIVND (reference sequence). CDR3 length equals 14 residues. The CDR3 loop is CASSKGTLRETQYF. The covered CDR3 bases are TGTGCCAGTAGTAAAGGGACTCTTCGAGAGACG.

Details on this clone: The CDR3 end is not reached by the read, which stops 3 residues before it; the germline J gene fills it in. J is TRBJ1-2 and V is TRBV27; D ambiguous. The CDR3 spans 13 residues. Germline lookup yields CDR1 MNHEY and CDR2 SMNVEV (reference sequence). V was cut by 5 bases and J by 2 bases, with 9 bases left in between. CDR3 DNA (partial): TGTGCCAGCAGTCCTACAGAGAACTATGGC. It encodes CASSPTENYG. The full CDR3 protein reads CASSPTENYGYTF.

As regards this clone: The read ends 3 residues before the CDR3 terminus; that terminus is restored from the germline J gene. V usage is TRBV9 and J usage is TRBJ2-3; a weak D match, TRBD1 (6 bases). Germline CDR1 SGDLS, CDR2 YYNGEE. CDR3 size: 13 residues. This CDR3 is CASNKQGEGTQYF. Partial CDR3 DNA: TGTGCCAGCAACAAACAGGGAGAGGGGACG.

With regard to this clone: The read terminates 3 residues before the CDR3 end, so the remaining end is supplied by the germline J gene. The J gene is TRBJ2-2, the V gene TRBV6-1; tentatively, D is TRBD2 (7 bases). V lost 2 bases and J lost 7, with 17 bases in between. Germline assignment: CDR1 MNHNS and CDR2 SASEGT. The CDR3 totals 16 residues. This CDR3 is CASSEFDQGTNGELFF. Partial CDR3 DNA: TGTGCCAGCAGTGAATTTGATCAGGGGACTAACGGGGAG.

Notes on this clone: The CDR3 extends 3 residues past the end of the read, so its final part is completed from the germline J gene. V usage is TRBV20-1 and J usage is TRBJ1-5; tentatively, D is TRBD1 (5 bases). The CDR3 is 18 amino acids. Germline V lookup: CDR1 DFQATT, CDR2 SNEGSKA (reference sequence). V shed 3 bases and J shed 2 bases, with 23 bases lying between them. Partial CDR3 DNA: TGCAGTGCTAGTTCGGCAGGGAAAGGGATAGAGGGCAATCAGCCC. Translation gives CSASSAGKGIEGNQP. The CDR3 as a whole reads CSASSAGKGIEGNQPQHF.

For this clone: With the read ending 3 residues before the CDR3 end, the germline J gene is used to fill in that end. V gene TRBV11-3 combines with J gene TRBJ2-1, with TRBD2 identical over 13 bases. CDR1 is SGHNT, CDR2 YENEEA, per germline. Losses at the gene ends were 4 bases for V and 7 bases for J; bases not matched to a gene: 4. This CDR3 region has 15 residues. The covered CDR3 bases are TGTGCCAGCAGCTCCACTAGCGGGAGGGGTAATGAG. Translated: CASSSTSGRGNE. The full CDR3 protein reads CASSSTSGRGNEQFF.

A word on this clone: The read is 3 residues too short to cover the CDR3 end, so that end is filled in from the germline J gene. This chain joins TRBV10-3 and TRBJ2-5; 8 bases match TRBD1. CDR3 length equals 14 residues. J was trimmed by 5 bases and V by 5 bases; bases with no gene match: 7. Per the germline V gene, CDR1 is ENHRY and CDR2 is SYGVKD. The CDR3 here is CAISNQGARETQYF. The sequenced CDR3 bases are TGTGCCATCAGTAACCAGGGGGCGAGGGAGACC.

Frequency places this clone as medium-sized (0.01 to 0.1%). Here the CDR3 reads CASLRRGADTQYF. The CDR3 DNA, read in part, is TGTGCCAGCCTGAGGAGGGGCGCCGATACG. The V gene is TRBV2, the J gene TRBJ2-3; D might be TRBD2 (6 bases). The CDR3 is cut off 3 residues early in the read; its end comes from the germline J gene. Germline loops: CDR1 SNHLY, CDR2 FYNNEI. V gave up 8 bases and J gave up 6 bases, with 15 bases separating them. This CDR3 contains 13 residues.

To note about this clone: The CDR3 goes on 3 residues after the read ends, and that part is filled in from the germline J gene. V usage is TRBV5-6 and J usage is TRBJ1-2; TRBD1 matches at 7 bases. The CDR3 consists of 13 residues. Losses at the gene ends were 4 bases for V and 2 bases for J; bases not matched to a gene: 2. Germline values: CDR1 SGHDT, CDR2 YYEEEE. Partial CDR3 DNA: TGTGCCAGCAGCCCGGGACAGAACTATGGC. Protein: CASSPGQNYG. The full CDR3 sequence reads CASSPGQNYGYTF.

For this clone: The read finishes 3 residues shy of the CDR3 end, and the germline J gene is used to complete it. The V call is TRBV18, the J call TRBJ2-5; D could derive from TRBD1 or TRBD2 (6 bases each). From germline, CDR1 is KGHSH and CDR2 LQKENI. The CDR3 extends over 20 amino acids. The sequenced CDR3 bases are TGTGCCAGCTCACCAGTGGGTTTAGCAGGCCGACAGGAGGGCACAGATACC. This sequence encodes CASSPVGLAGRQEGTDT. The whole CDR3 is CASSPVGLAGRQEGTDTQYF. The full variable domain, completed using reference TRBV18 and TRBJ2-5, is NAGVMQNPRHLVRRRGQEARLRCSPMKGHSHVYWYRQLPEEGLKFMVYLQKENIIDESGMPKERFSAEFPKEGPSILRIQQVVRGDSAAYFCASSPVGLAGRQEGTDTQYFGPGTRLLVL.

Points on this clone: The read halts 3 residues ahead of the CDR3 end, with the missing end drawn from the germline J gene. The V and J genes are TRBV14 and TRBJ1-6; 10 nucleotides agree with TRBD1. The germline V gene has CDR1 SGHDN and CDR2 FVKESK. The CDR3 runs to 16 residues. V dropped 2 bases and J dropped 7; count of bases not matched to a gene: 5. The CDR3: CASSQFRDRGNSPLHF. The sequenced CDR3 bases are TGTGCCAGCAGCCAATTCAGGGACAGGGGAAATTCACCC.